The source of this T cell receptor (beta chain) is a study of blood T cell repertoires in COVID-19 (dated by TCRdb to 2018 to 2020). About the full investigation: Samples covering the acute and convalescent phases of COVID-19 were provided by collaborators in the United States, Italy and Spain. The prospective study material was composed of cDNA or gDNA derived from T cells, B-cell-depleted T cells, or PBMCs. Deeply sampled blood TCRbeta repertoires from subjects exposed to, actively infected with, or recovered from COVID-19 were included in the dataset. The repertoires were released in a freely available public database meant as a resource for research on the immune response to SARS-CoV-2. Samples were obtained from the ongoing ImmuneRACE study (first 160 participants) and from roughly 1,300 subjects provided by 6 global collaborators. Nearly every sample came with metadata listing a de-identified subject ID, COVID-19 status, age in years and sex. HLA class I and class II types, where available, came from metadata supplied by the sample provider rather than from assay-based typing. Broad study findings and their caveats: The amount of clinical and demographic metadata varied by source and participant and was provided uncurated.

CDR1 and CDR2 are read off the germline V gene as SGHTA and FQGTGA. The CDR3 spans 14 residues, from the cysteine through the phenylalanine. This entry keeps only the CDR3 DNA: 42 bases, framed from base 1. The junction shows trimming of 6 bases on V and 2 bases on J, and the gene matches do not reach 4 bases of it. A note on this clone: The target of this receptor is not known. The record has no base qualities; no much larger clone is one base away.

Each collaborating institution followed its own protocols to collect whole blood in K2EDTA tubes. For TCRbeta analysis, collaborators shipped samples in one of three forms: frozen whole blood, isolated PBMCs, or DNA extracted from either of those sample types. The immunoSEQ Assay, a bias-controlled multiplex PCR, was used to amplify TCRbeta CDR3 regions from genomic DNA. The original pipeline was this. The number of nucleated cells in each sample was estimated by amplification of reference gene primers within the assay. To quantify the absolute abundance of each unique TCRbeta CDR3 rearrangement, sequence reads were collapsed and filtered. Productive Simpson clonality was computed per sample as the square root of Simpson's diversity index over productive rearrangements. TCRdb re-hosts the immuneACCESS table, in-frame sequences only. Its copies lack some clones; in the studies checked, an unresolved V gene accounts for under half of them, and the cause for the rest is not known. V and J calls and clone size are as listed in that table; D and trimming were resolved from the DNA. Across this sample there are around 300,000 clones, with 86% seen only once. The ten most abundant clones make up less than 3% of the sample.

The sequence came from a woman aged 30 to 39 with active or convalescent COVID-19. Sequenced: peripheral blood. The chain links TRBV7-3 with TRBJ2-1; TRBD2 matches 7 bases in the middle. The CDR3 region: CASSQLATYNEQFF. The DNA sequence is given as TGTGCCAGCAGTCAACTAGCGACCTACAATGAGCAGTTCTTC.